The 8 T cell receptor beta chains below all came from one sample that was sequenced in a study of T cell responses to AZD1222 COVID-19 vaccine (dated by TCRdb to the early 2020s). The library relied on the immunoSEQ multiplex PCR assay. TCRdb stores this immuneACCESS table with in-frame sequences only. Part of the clones is absent; in the studies checked, under half of the shortfall reflects unresolved V genes, and no reason is known for the rest. The table for this sample lists 77,000 or so clones; roughly 91% of them were counted only once. Of the sample, around 20% is held by the ten largest clones. Sample time point, as interpreted from the label and publication: about 28 days (+/-7) after the second vaccine dose. Material: peripheral blood, obtained 28 days after the second AZD1222 dose. The source is an adult who received the AZD1222 COVID-19 vaccine.

This clone showed up just a few times. The chain couples TRBV29-1 to TRBJ1-2; 10 nucleotides agree with TRBD1. Germline V CDR1 and CDR2: SQVTM, ANQGSEA. V trimming: 7 bases; J trimming: 2 bases; junction bases outside the gene matches: 7. The CDR3 is 14 amino acids. CDR3 protein: CSGGTGDLNYGYTF. In nucleotides, the CDR3 is TGCAGCGGCGGGACAGGGGATTTGAACTATGGCTACACCTTC.

The gene calls are TRBV30 and TRBJ1-3; 11 bases fit TRBD1. J gave up 4 bases and V 3 bases, and 2 bases lay outside the gene matches. Looked up from germline, CDR1 is GTSNPN and CDR2 is SVGIG (reference sequence). CDR3 size: 14 residues. CDR3 in DNA: TGTGCCTGGAGGGACAGGGGGCAGGGAAACACCATATATTTT. It translates to CAWRDRGQGNTIYF.

The chain is built from TRBV9 and TRBJ2-1, with D perhaps TRBD1 or TRBD2 (5 bases each). This CDR3 is 15 amino acids long. Per germline, CDR1 SGDLS and CDR2 YYNGEE. V gave up 0 bases and J gave up 8 bases, with 15 bases separating them. The CDR3: CASSVDGTPYDEQFF. In DNA, the CDR3 is TGTGCCAGCAGCGTAGATGGGACGCCCTATGATGAGCAGTTCTTC.

This chain connects TRBV29-1 to TRBJ2-7; D gene unclear. The CDR3 spans 11 residues. Deletions cut 4 bases from V and 1 base from J, with 5 bases between. CDR1 and CDR2 from the germline V gene are SQVTM and ANQGSEA. CDR3 nucleotides: TGCAGCGTTGCCTCTTCCTACGAGCAGTACTTC. Amino acids: CSVASSYEQYF.

The rearrangement links TRBV5-1 to TRBJ2-3; a weak D match, TRBD1 (6 bases). This CDR3 is built from 16 residues. Trimming pared 4 bases from V and 0 bases from J, leaving 15 bases between. The germline CDR1 and CDR2 sequences are SGHRS and YFSETQ. The CDR3 region is CASSLGQSLSTDTQYF. DNA of the CDR3: TGCGCCAGCAGCCTCGGACAGAGCCTTAGCACAGATACGCAGTATTTT.

This clone was recorded only once. The chain links TRBV27 to TRBJ1-6; D is perhaps TRBD1 (5 bases). CDR1 is MNHEY, CDR2 SMNVEV, per germline (reference sequence). The CDR3 has 12 amino acids. Between the trimmed V and J ends, which lost 5 bases and 7 bases, there was a span of 6 bases. The CDR3 DNA reads TGTGCCAGCAGTAGACAGAATTCACCCCTCCACTTT. Translation: CASSRQNSPLHF.

This clone was observed once. The chain's CDR3 is CASSQVQAYNEQFF. The CDR3 DNA sequence: TGTGCCAGCAGCCAAGTTCAGGCTTACAATGAGCAGTTCTTC. The rearrangement joins TRBV3-1 (or the pseudogene TRBV3-2) to TRBJ2-1, with D unresolved. Trimming took 1 base from V and 4 from J, leaving 8 bases between them. Germline CDR1 reads LGHDT; CDR2 reads YNNKEL (reference sequence). The CDR3 sequence is 14 residues long.

The DNA of the CDR3 is TGTGCCCCTCCCCCGAAGGAGGTCGAAAATTCACCCCTCCACTTT. Translated, it gives CAPPPKEVENSPLHF. J is TRBJ1-6 and V is TRBV5-6; D gene unclear. CDR3 length equals 15 residues. CDR1 SGHDT and CDR2 YYEEEE come from the germline V gene. V was pared by 10 bases and J by 7 bases, with 21 bases between.